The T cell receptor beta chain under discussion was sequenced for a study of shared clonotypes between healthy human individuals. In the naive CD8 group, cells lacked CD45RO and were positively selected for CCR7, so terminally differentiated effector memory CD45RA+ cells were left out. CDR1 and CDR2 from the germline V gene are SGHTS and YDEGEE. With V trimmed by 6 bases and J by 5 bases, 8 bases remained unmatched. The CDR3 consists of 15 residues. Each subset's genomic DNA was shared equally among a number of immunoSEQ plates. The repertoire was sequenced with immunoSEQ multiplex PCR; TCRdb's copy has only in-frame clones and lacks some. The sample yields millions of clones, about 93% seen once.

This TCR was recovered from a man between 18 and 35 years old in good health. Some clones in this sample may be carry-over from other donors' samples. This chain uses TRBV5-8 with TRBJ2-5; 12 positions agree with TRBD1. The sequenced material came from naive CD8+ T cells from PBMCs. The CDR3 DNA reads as TGTGCCAGCAACCACCGGGACAGGGGGCGCGAGACCCAGTACTTC. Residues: CASNHRDRGRETQYF. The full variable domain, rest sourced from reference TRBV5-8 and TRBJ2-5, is EAGVTQSPTHLIKTRGQQATLRCSPISGHTSVYWYQQALGLGLQFLLWYDEGEERNRGNFPPRFSGRQFPNYSSELNVNALELEDSALYLCASNHRDRGRETQYFGPGTRLLVL.